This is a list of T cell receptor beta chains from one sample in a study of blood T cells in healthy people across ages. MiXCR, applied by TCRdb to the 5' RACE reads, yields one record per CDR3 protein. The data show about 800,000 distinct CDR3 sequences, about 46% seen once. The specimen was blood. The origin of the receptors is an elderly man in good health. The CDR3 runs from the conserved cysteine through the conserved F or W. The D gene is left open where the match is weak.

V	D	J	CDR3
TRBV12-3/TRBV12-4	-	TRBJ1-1	CASSLYRDTEAFF
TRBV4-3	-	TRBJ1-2	CASSPGRNNYGYTF
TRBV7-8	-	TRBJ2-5	CASSVVETQYF
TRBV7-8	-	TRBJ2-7	CASSSRWAEAYEQYF
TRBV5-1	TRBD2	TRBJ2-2	CASSLSSGRATGELFF
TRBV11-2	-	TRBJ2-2	CASQNTGELFF
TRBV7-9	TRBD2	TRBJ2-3	CASSALAGAADTQYF
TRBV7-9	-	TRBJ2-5	CASSPPRTDDQETQYF
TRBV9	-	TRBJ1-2	CASSEKTGGMSDGYTF
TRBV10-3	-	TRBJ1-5	CAISETVGQPQHF
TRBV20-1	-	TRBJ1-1	CSAREGRNTEAFF
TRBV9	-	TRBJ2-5	CASSTRTGSETQYF
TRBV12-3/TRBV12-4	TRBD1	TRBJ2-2	CASSIGQGFPGELFF
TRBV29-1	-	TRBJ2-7	CSVGRGPPSQDEQYF
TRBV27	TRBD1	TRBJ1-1	CASSFSGTGYTEAFF
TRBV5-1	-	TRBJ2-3	CASSLESYEMSDTQYF
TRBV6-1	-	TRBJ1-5	CASSEASSSNQPQHF
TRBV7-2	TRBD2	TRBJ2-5	CASSLAGGPGETQYF
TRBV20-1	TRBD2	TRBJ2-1	CSVNSLAGDEQFF
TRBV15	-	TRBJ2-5	CATSIAGTGETQYF
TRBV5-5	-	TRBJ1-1	CASSPWRDTEAFF
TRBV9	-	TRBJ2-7	CASSLGLPGDEQYF
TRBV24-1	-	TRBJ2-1	CATSLSATEQFF
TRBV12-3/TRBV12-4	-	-	CASSADGVAYEQYF
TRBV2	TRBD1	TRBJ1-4	CATRQGGLFEKLFF
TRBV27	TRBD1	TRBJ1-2	CASSLSMEGAWYGYTF
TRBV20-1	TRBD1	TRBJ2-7	CSAKTTGNEQYF
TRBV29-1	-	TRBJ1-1	CSVRGQMNTEAFF
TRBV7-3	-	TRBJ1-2	CASSLTDSIYGYTF
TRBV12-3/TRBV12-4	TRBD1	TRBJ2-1	CASSMPGQGAKDEQFF
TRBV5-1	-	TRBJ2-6	CTSTDLPSGANVPTF
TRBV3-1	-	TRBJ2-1	CASSQGWDQLAQFF
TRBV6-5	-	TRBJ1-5	CASSQGGRSTQHF
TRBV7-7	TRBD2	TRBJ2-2	CASRSSPGGNTGELFF
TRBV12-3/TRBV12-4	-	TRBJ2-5	CASMLEHVGETQYF
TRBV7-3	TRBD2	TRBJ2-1	CASSLVLAEYNEQFF
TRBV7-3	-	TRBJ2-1	CASSVTGAVVHNEQFF
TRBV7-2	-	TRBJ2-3	CASSLEYRVADTQYF
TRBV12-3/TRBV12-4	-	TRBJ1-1	CASSLQANTEAFF
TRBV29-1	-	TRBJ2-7	CSVDSQGGYEQYF